This T cell receptor (beta chain) was identified during a study of technical replicates of blood from several donors. CDR3 size: 14 residues. Germline CDR1 is SGDLS and CDR2 is YYNGEE. The junction had 4 bases not matched to a gene; V was cut back by 3 bases and J by 8 bases. The repertoire was sequenced with immunoSEQ multiplex PCR; TCRdb's copy has only in-frame clones and lacks some. The sample yields about 88,000 clones, over 90% seen once. The clonotype comes from a human donor in good health. The chain couples TRBV9 to TRBJ2-1, with 11 bases matching TRBD2. Sample: T cells isolated from PBMCs. The CDR3 coding sequence is TGTGCCAGCAGCGCTGGACTAGCGGGCGATGAGCAGTTCTTC. Protein product: CASSAGLAGDEQFF.